These 3 T cell receptor beta chains originate from one sample sequenced in a study of T cell repertoires in cytomegalovirus infection (dated by TCRdb to between 2018 and 2021). Sequencing relied on an Illumina HiSeq 1500. Clones were called with MiXCR by TCRdb after fastp trimmed the public reads at Q25, and only in-frame beta chains were retained. Duplicate CDR3 protein sequences are folded into a single record with the most common DNA and genes. The sample data list 450,000 to 600,000 distinct CDR3 sequences, and about 42% of these were observed just once. 35% to 50% of the sample lies in the top ten. Interpreted using the paper, the treatment or condition label stands for: in vitro stimulation with specific CMV peptide epitopes to enrich CMV-specific T cells. These TCRs' antigens remain unknown. The input for sequencing was cultured PBMCs, taken from culture after CMV antigen stimulation. These receptors all stem from a human donor in good health (CMV status not recorded). Some clones in this sample may be carry-over from other donors' samples.

The table lists this clonotype with a few counts. The chain recombines TRBV2 with TRBJ2-3; D ambiguous. CDR1 and CDR2 (germline): SNHLY, FYNNEI. The CDR3 consists of 15 residues. The ends were cut back, 8 bases at V and 4 bases at J, with 19 bases in the middle. The CDR3 sequence: CASSVRLPRADTQYF. For the CDR3, the DNA is TGTGCCAGCTCGGTGAGACTCCCCCGGGCAGATACGCAGTATTTT.

The chain carries TRBV18 and TRBJ1-3; D remains ambiguous. Germline V gene lookup returns CDR1 KGHSH and CDR2 LQKENI. The CDR3 runs to 16 residues. The ends were cut back, 3 bases at V and 2 bases at J, with 14 bases in the middle. The CDR3 DNA reads as TGTGCCAGCTCACCCACCCCGACGCAGGCTGGAAACACCATATATTTT. Its translation: CASSPTPTQAGNTIYF.

This clonotype was observed once. The rearrangement joins TRBV5-1 to TRBJ2-2; no reliable D call. V lost 4 bases and J 2 bases, leaving 12 bases between the germline ends. The V gene's germline CDR1 is SGHRS and CDR2 YFSETQ. CDR3 length: 15 amino acids. The CDR3 loop is CASSTRTDNTGELFF. CDR3 in DNA: TGCGCCAGCAGCACCCGGACCGACAACACCGGGGAGCTGTTTTTT.